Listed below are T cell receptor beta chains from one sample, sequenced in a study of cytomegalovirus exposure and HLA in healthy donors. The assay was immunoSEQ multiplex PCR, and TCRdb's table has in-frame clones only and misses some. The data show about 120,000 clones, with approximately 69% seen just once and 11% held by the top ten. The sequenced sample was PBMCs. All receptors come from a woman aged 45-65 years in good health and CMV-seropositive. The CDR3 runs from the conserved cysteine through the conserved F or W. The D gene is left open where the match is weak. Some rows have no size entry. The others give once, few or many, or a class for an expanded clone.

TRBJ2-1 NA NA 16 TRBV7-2 CASSLGGLPGENEQFF TGTGCCAGCAGCTTAGGGGGACTCCCCGGTGAGAATGAGCAGTTCTTC
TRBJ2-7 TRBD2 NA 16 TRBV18 CASSPISGTRNYEQYF TGTGCCAGCTCACCAATTTCCGGGACTAGGAACTACGAGCAGTACTTC
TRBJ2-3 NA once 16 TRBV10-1 CASSESGRVSTDTQYF TGCGCCAGCAGTGAGTCTGGCAGGGTCAGCACAGATACGCAGTATTTT
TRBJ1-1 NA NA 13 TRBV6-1 CASTSARGVEAFF TGTGCCAGCACTAGTGCCCGGGGTGTTGAAGCTTTCTTT
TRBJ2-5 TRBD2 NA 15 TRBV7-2 CASSSAGLAGETQYF TGTGCCAGCAGCTCCGCCGGGCTAGCGGGAGAGACCCAGTACTTC
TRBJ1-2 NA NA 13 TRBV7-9 CASSLGRGDGYTF TGTGCCAGCAGCTTAGGTCGGGGAGATGGCTACACCTTC
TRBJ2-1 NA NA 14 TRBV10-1 CASSDGGPGNEQFF TGCGCCAGCAGTGACGGGGGGCCGGGGAATGAGCAGTTCTTC
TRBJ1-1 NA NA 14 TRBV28 CASSLLGSGGEAFF TGTGCCAGCAGTTTATTAGGATCAGGAGGCGAAGCTTTCTTT
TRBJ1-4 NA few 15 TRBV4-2 CASSQDRGQDEKLFF TGTGCCAGCAGCCAAGATAGGGGACAAGATGAAAAACTGTTTTTT
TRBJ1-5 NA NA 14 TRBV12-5 CASGDNTLNQPQHF TGTGCTAGTGGGGACAACACCTTGAATCAGCCCCAGCATTTT
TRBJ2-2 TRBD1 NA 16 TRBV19 CASSIGTGRGTGELFF TGTGCCAGTAGTATAGGGACAGGCCGGGGCACCGGGGAGCTGTTTTTT
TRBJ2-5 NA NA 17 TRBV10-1 CASSESSGYWQGETQYF TGCGCCAGCAGTGAGTCTAGCGGGTACTGGCAGGGGGAGACCCAGTACTTC
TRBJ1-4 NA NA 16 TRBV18 CASSQNPGVTNEKLFF TGTGCCAGCTCACAGAATCCAGGTGTTACTAATGAAAAACTGTTTTTT
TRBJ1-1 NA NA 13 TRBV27 CASSFGQGVEAFF TGTGCCAGCAGTTTCGGGCAAGGGGTAGAAGCTTTCTTT
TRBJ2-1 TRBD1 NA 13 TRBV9 CASSSQGAGEQFF TGTGCCAGCAGCTCACAGGGGGCAGGTGAGCAGTTCTTC
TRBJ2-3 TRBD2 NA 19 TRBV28 CASSPGLAGTKTSTDTQYF TGTGCCAGCAGTCCTGGACTAGCGGGAACTAAGACTAGCACAGATACGCAGTATTTT
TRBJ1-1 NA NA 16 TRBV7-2 CASSNPGRAGDTEAFF TGTGCCAGCAGCAACCCGGGGAGGGCGGGGGACACTGAAGCTTTCTTT
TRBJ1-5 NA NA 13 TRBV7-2 CASSSQGNQPQHF TGTGCCAGCAGCTCCCAGGGGAATCAGCCCCAGCATTTT
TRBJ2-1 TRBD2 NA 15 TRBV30 CAWRSGTSGRSEQFF TGTGCCTGGAGGTCCGGGACTAGCGGGAGGTCTGAGCAGTTCTTC
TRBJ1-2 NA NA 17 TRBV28 CASSLPLVIAPNYGYTF TGTGCCAGCAGTCTCCCCCTGGTCATAGCTCCTAACTATGGCTACACCTTC
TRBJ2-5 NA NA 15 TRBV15 CATSRVTGRQETQYF TGTGCCACCAGCAGGGTGACAGGGAGGCAAGAGACCCAGTACTTC
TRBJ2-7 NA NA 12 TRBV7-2 CASSQPGSEQYF TGTGCCAGCAGCCAACCCGGGTCCGAGCAGTACTTC
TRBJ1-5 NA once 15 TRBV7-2 CASSPGGVSNQPQHF TGTGCCAGCAGCCCGGGGGGGGTGAGCAATCAGCCCCAGCATTTT
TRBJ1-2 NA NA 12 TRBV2 CASREGGYGYTF TGTGCCAGCAGGGAAGGAGGGTATGGCTACACCTTC
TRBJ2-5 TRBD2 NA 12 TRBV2 CASRAGGQTQYF TGTGCCAGCAGAGCGGGAGGGCAGACCCAGTACTTC
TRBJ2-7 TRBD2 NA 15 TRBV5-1 CASSLGLAGVSEQYF TGCGCCAGCAGCCTAGGACTAGCGGGAGTTAGCGAGCAGTACTTC
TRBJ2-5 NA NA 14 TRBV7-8 CASSLSTGQETQYF TGTGCCAGCAGCCTGTCGACAGGTCAAGAGACCCAGTACTTC
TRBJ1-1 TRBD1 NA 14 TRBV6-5 CASTPGGLNTEAFF TGTGCCAGCACCCCAGGGGGCTTGAACACTGAAGCTTTCTTT
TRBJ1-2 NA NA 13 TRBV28 CASRLPGNYGYTF TGTGCCAGCAGGCTCCCGGGGAACTATGGCTACACCTTC
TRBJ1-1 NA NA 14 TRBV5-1 CASSLRVGDTEAFF TGCGCCAGCAGCTTAAGGGTCGGGGACACTGAAGCTTTCTTT
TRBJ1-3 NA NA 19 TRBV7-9 CASSLSFSPVRVAGNTIYF TGTGCCAGCAGCTTATCCTTTTCTCCAGTCAGGGTTGCTGGAAACACCATATATTTT
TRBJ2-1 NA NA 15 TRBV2 CASSEAGSFYNEQFF TGTGCCAGCAGTGAAGCGGGCTCCTTTTACAATGAGCAGTTCTTC
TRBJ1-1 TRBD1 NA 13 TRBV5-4 CASSLADRAEAFF TGTGCCAGCAGCTTGGCCGACAGGGCGGAAGCTTTCTTT
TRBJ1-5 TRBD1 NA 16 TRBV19 CASTADRDNSNQPQHF TGTGCCAGTACCGCCGACAGGGACAATAGCAATCAGCCCCAGCATTTT
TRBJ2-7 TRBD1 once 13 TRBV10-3 CAIRGQESYEQYF TGTGCCATCAGGGGACAGGAGAGCTACGAGCAGTACTTC
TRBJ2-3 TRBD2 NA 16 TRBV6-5 CASSYSGGGGTDTQYF TGTGCCAGCAGTTACTCGGGCGGGGGGGGCACAGATACGCAGTATTTT
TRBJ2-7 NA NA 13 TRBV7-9 CASSAGNSYEQYF TGTGCCAGCAGCGCGGGTAATAGCTACGAGCAGTACTTC
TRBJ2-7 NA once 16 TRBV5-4 CASSIQGRTGSYEQYF TGTGCCAGCAGCATCCAGGGTAGAACAGGGTCCTACGAGCAGTACTTC
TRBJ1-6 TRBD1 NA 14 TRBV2 CASKGRGPGSPLHF TGTGCCAGCAAGGGCAGGGGGCCAGGGTCACCCCTCCACTTT
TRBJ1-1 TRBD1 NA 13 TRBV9 CASSAAGGAGAFF TGTGCCAGCAGCGCCGCAGGGGGCGCGGGAGCTTTCTTT
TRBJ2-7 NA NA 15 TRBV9 CASSVGWSSSYEQYF TGTGCCAGCAGCGTAGGGTGGTCTAGCTCCTACGAGCAGTACTTC
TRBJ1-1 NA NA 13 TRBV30 CAWTGRGGAEAFF TGTGCCTGGACGGGACGGGGGGGCGCTGAAGCTTTCTTT
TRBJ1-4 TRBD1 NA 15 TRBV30 CAWSVPRTGGEKLFF TGTGCCTGGAGTGTACCTAGGACAGGAGGTGAAAAACTGTTTTTT
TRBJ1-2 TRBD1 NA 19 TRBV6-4 CASTIVTESGTGGSHGYTF TGTGCCAGCACCATAGTGACCGAATCCGGGACAGGGGGCTCTCATGGCTACACCTTC
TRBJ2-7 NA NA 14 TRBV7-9 CASSLVVAGYEQYF TGTGCCAGCAGCTTAGTTGTTGCGGGCTACGAGCAGTACTTC
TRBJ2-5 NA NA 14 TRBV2 CASRLGIHQETQYF TGTGCCAGCAGACTAGGCATACACCAAGAGACCCAGTACTTC